The TCR beta chain under discussion was sequenced for a study of spatial heterogeneity in lung cancer. About the study: Sequencing covered available follow-up PBMC samples collected a median of roughly two years after resection.

Looked up from germline, CDR1 is SNHLY and CDR2 is FYNNEI. Trimming pared 3 bases from V and 1 base from J, leaving 7 bases between. This CDR3 has 14 amino acids. Time point defined: blood at routine non-recurrence follow-up after resection. The study sequenced unsorted whole RNA from tumor, nontumor lung or frozen PBMC. MiXCR, run by TCRdb on the 5' RACE reads, gives a single entry per CDR3 protein. The table shows some 43,000 distinct CDR3 sequences, with under 12% occurring only once. This clonotype has a count of ten or more. The clonotype was recovered from a female donor with early-stage non-small cell lung cancer. The rearrangement uses TRBV2 and TRBJ2-1, with D unresolved. This specimen was PBMCs, taken at follow-up. As DNA, the CDR3 is TGTGCCAGCAGTGAGGACCCATCCTACAATGAGCAGTTCTTC. Its translation is CASSEDPSYNEQFF.